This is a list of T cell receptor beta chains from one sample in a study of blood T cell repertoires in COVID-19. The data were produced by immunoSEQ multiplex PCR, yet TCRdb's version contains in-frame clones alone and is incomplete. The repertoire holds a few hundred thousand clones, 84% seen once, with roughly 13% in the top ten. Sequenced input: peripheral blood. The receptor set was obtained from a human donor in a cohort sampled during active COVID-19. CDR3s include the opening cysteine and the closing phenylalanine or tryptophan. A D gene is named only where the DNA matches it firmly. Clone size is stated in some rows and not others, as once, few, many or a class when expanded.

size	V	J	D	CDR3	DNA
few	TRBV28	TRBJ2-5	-	CASSLEYPRETQYF	TGTGCCAGCAGTTTAGAGTACCCGAGGGAGACCCAGTACTTC
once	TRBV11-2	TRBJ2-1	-	CASSLGSFGEQFF	TGTGCCAGCAGCTTAGGATCCTTCGGTGAGCAGTTCTTC
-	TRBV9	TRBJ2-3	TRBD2	CASSGGWREGPGTQYF	TGTGCCAGCAGCGGCGGCTGGCGGGAGGGCCCCGGTACGCAGTATTTT
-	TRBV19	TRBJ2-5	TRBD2	CASSISGRGSGLVRETQYF	TGTGCCAGTAGTATCAGCGGGAGGGGAAGCGGGTTGGTAAGAGAGACCCAGTACTTC
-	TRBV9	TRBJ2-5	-	CASSVDTGTQYF	TGTGCCAGCAGCGTAGATACAGGGACCCAGTACTTC
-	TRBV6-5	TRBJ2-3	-	CASKRADTQYF	TGTGCCAGCAAACGAGCAGATACGCAGTATTTT
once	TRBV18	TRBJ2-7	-	CASSPLDNSYEQYF	TGTGCCAGCTCACCCCTCGACAACTCCTACGAGCAGTACTTC
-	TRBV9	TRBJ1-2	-	CASSVARPAGTENYGYTF	TGTGCCAGCAGCGTAGCCAGGCCGGCTGGTACAGAAAACTATGGCTACACCTTC
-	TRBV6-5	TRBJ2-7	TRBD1	CASSQTGFYYEQYF	TGTGCCAGCAGTCAGACAGGGTTTTACTACGAGCAGTACTTC
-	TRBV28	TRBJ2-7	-	CASSFASTGAMGEQYF	TGTGCCAGCAGTTTCGCTTCGACAGGAGCCATGGGAGAGCAGTACTTC
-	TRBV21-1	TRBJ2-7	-	CASSKDRTLSHEQYF	TGTGCCAGCAGCAAAGACAGAACTCTCAGCCACGAGCAGTACTTC
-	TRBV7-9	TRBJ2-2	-	CASSSLGGNTGELFF	TGTGCCAGCAGCTCGCTCGGAGGTAACACCGGGGAGCTGTTTTTT
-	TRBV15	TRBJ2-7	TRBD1	CATSRGGQGTYEQYF	TGTGCCACCAGCAGGGGCGGACAGGGGACCTACGAGCAGTACTTC
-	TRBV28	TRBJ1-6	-	CAVTIYYGGPYNSPLHF	TGTGCCGTAACCATCTACTACGGGGGTCCTTATAATTCACCCCTCCACTTT
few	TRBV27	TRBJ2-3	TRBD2	CAVGLAGVDTQYF	TGTGCCGTGGGACTAGCGGGAGTAGATACGCAGTATTTT
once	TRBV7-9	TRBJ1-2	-	CASSLATDYGYTF	TGTGCCAGCAGCTTAGCCACAGACTATGGCTACACCTTC
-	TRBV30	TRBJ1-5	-	CAWTPGYSQPQHF	TGTGCCTGGACCCCAGGGTACAGCCAGCCCCAGCATTTT
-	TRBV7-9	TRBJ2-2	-	CASSLNGIFGELFF	TGTGCCAGCAGCCTAAACGGGATTTTCGGGGAGCTGTTTTTT
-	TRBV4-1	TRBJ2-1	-	CASSQESGFAASSYNEQFF	TGCGCCAGCAGCCAAGAATCGGGATTCGCGGCAAGCTCCTACAATGAGCAGTTCTTC
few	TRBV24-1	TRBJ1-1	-	CATSGRGEAFF	TGTGCCACCAGTGGCCGAGGTGAAGCTTTCTTT
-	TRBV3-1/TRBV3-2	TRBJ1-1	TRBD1	CASSQDSAGGRTGANTEAFF	TGTGCCAGCAGCCAAGATAGCGCAGGCGGCCGGACAGGGGCGAACACTGAAGCTTTCTTT
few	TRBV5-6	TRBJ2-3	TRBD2	CASSLGLALNTDTQYF	TGTGCCAGCAGCTTGGGACTAGCCCTGAACACAGATACGCAGTATTTT
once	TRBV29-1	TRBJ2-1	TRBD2	CSVRAGGRNEQFF	TGCAGCGTTAGAGCGGGAGGACGTAATGAGCAGTTCTTC
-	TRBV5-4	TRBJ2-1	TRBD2	CASSPRGSGTSYNEQFF	TGTGCCAGCAGCCCCCGGGGTAGCGGGACCTCCTACAATGAGCAGTTCTTC
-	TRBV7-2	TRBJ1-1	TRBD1	CASSFTGVSTFF	TGTGCCAGCAGCTTTACAGGGGTTTCTACTTTCTTT